The rows below give T cell receptor beta chains drawn from one sample of a study of blood T cell repertoires in COVID-19. Measured with immunoSEQ multiplex PCR; TCRdb has only the in-frame clones, and not every one. Of over 15,000 clones listed, about 88% are singletons. The sequencing input was peripheral blood. The receptors come from a human donor in a cohort sampled during active COVID-19. Both conserved end residues are part of each CDR3. D genes are given only for firm matches. Clone size is given for some rows only: seen once, a few or many times, or a class if the clone is expanded.

v_gene	d_gene	abundance	j_gene	CDR3aa	CDR3nt
TRBV15	.	.	TRBJ2-7	CATSRDKRHGGRAYEQYF	TGTGCCACCAGCAGAGATAAAAGGCACGGAGGACGGGCTTACGAGCAGTACTTC
TRBV7-2	.	.	TRBJ2-3	CASRQGGMDTQYF	TGTGCCAGCAGACAAGGAGGGATGGATACGCAGTATTTT
TRBV4-2	.	once	TRBJ1-2	CASSQAGRGYGYTF	TGTGCCAGCAGCCAAGCCGGTAGGGGGTATGGCTACACCTTC
TRBV18	.	.	TRBJ2-5	CASSPPWARETQYF	TGTGCCAGCTCACCACCCTGGGCCAGAGAGACCCAGTACTTC
TRBV7-3	TRBD2	.	TRBJ2-3	CASSLAGGSTDTQYF	TGTGCCAGCAGCTTAGCGGGGGGTAGCACAGATACGCAGTATTTT
TRBV4-2	.	.	TRBJ2-7	CASSQVHTYEQYF	TGTGCCAGCAGCCAAGTACACACCTACGAGCAGTACTTC
TRBV5-1	.	once	TRBJ2-5	CASSPAPARGTQYF	TGCGCCAGCAGCCCCGCCCCAGCGCGAGGGACCCAGTACTTC
TRBV9	.	.	TRBJ1-2	CASSGEAFLANYGYTF	TGTGCCAGCAGCGGAGAGGCCTTTTTAGCTAACTATGGCTACACCTTC
TRBV2	TRBD1	.	TRBJ1-4	CASRVAGTGFEKLFF	TGTGCCAGCAGAGTGGCCGGGACAGGGTTTGAAAAACTGTTTTTT
TRBV29-1	.	.	TRBJ2-2	CSVGSANTGELFF	TGCAGCGTTGGTTCAGCGAACACCGGGGAGCTGTTTTTT
TRBV7-9	TRBD1	.	TRBJ1-5	CASSSGQGVVQPQHF	TGTGCCAGCAGCTCTGGACAGGGGGTTGTGCAGCCCCAGCATTTT
TRBV19	TRBD1	once	TRBJ1-6	CASRGDRLRGSPLHF	TGTGCCAGTAGAGGGGACAGGCTAAGAGGTTCACCCCTCCACTTT
TRBV19	TRBD2	.	TRBJ2-1	CASSPSGTSFEFF	TGTGCCAGTAGTCCTTCCGGGACTAGCTTTGAGTTCTTC
TRBV29-1	TRBD2	.	TRBJ2-1	CSVEDRTSGIENEQFF	TGCAGCGTTGAAGATCGCACTAGCGGGATCGAAAATGAGCAGTTCTTC
TRBV19	TRBD2	.	TRBJ2-3	CASALAGGRDTQYF	TGTGCCAGCGCTCTAGCGGGGGGGCGGGATACGCAGTATTTT
TRBV5-1	TRBD1	.	TRBJ1-6	CASSLGQGRNSPLHF	TGCGCCAGCAGCTTGGGACAGGGGAGAAATTCACCCCTCCACTTT
TRBV18	TRBD1	.	TRBJ2-3	CASSPGQGSTDTQYF	TGTGCCAGCTCACCGGGACAGGGAAGCACAGATACGCAGTATTTT
TRBV23-1	.	.	TRBJ1-2	CASSQFGQNYGYTF	TGCGCCAGCAGTCAATTTGGGCAGAACTATGGCTACACCTTC